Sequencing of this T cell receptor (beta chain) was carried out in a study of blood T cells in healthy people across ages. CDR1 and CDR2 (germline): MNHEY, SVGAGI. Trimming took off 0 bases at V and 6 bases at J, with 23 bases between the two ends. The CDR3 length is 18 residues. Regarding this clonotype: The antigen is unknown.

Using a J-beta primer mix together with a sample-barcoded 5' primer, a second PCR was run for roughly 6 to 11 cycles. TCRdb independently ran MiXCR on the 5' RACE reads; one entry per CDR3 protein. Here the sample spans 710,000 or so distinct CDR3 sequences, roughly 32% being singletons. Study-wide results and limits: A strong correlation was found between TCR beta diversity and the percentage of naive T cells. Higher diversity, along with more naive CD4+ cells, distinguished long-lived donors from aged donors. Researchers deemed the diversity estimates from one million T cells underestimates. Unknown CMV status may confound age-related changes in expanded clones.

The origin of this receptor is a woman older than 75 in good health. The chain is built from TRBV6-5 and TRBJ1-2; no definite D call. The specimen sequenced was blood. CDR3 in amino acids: CASSYSKIIHGTEDGYTF. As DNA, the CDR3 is TGTGCCAGCAGTTACTCGAAAATAATCCACGGTACAGAGGATGGCTACACCTTC.